Below, one T cell receptor (beta chain) is given with its context. V trimming: 3 bases; J trimming: 2 bases; junction bases outside the gene matches: 3. The CDR3 runs 14 residues. Germline V gene data show CDR1 as MGHDK and CDR2 as SYGVNS. The sample is drawn from a study of blood T cell repertoires in COVID-19. Source study methods: Amplification of reference gene primers provided the estimated nucleated cell counts. Repertoires were generated with immunoSEQ multiplex PCR, while TCRdb's copy carries only in-frame clones and drops some. The V and J calls and clone size come from that table; D and trimming were worked out from the DNA. The data hold about 390,000 clones, with 80% to 90% observed a single time.

V and J are TRBV25-1 and TRBJ1-2, with TRBD1 matching 7 bases. Sequencing was performed on PBMCs or T cells enriched from blood (not recorded which). The sequence came from a woman aged 45-60 years who had recovered from COVID-19. Here the CDR3 DNA reads TGTGCCAGCAGTGAGGACAGGAGGAACTATGGCTACACCTTC. It encodes CASSEDRRNYGYTF.